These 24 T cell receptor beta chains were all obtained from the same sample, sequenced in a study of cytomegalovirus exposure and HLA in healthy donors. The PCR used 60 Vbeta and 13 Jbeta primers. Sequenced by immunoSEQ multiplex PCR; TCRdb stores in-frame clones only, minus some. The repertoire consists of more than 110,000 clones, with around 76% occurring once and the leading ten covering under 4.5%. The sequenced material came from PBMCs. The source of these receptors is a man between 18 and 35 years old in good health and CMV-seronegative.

Here the CDR3 reads CASSSGSDYYEQYF. The CDR3 coding sequence is TGTGCCAGCTCAAGCGGGTCAGACTATTACGAGCAGTACTTC. V usage is TRBV13 and J usage is TRBJ2-7; D may be TRBD2 (6 bases). The CDR3 covers 14 residues. The germline V gene encodes CDR1 PRHDT and CDR2 FYEKMQ (reference sequence). V was pared by 8 bases and J by 4 bases, with 18 bases between.

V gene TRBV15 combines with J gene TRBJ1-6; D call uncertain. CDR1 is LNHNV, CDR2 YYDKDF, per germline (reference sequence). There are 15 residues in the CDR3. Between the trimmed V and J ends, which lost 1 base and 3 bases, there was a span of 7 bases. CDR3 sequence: CATSRAQDYNSPLHF. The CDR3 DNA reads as TGTGCCACCAGCAGAGCGCAGGACTATAATTCACCCCTCCACTTT.

CDR3 in amino acids: CASSPGGITIKLFF. The CDR3 DNA reads as TGTGCCAGCAGCCCCGGGGGAATTACGATTAAACTGTTTTTT. The V and J genes are TRBV6-5 and TRBJ1-4; TRBD1 is a possible D gene (5 bases). The ends were cut back, 6 bases at V and 11 bases at J, with 19 bases in the middle. Looked up from germline, CDR1 is MNHEY and CDR2 is SVGAGI. This CDR3 contains 14 residues.

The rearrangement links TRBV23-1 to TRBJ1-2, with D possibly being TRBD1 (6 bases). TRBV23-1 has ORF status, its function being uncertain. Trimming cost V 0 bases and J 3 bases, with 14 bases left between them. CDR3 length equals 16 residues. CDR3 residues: CASSQSSDSGDYGYTF. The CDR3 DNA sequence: TGCGCCAGCAGTCAATCCTCGGACAGCGGAGACTATGGCTACACCTTC.

The CDR3 loop is CASSLSPPPDGYTF. CDR3 coding DNA: TGCGCCAGCAGCTTGTCACCCCCACCAGATGGCTACACCTTC. The chain combines TRBV5-1 with TRBJ1-2; D is unclear. The ends were cut back, 1 base at V and 6 bases at J, with 13 bases in the middle. The CDR3 sequence is 14 residues long. Germline V CDR1 and CDR2: SGHRS, YFSETQ.

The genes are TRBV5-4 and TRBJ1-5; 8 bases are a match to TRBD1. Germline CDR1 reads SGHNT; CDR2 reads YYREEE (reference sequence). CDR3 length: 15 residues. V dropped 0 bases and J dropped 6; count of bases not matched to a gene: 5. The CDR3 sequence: CASSLDRQGPQPQHF. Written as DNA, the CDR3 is TGTGCCAGCAGCTTGGATCGACAGGGGCCTCAGCCCCAGCATTTT.

The CDR3 DNA sequence: TGTGCCAGCAGTTCGAGGGGACAGGGGTGGGAGCAGTACTTC. As protein: CASSSRGQGWEQYF. The chain links TRBV28 to TRBJ2-7; 10 nucleotides align to TRBD1. CDR3 length: 14 amino acids. Germline CDR1 reads MDHEN; CDR2 reads SYDVKM. Trimming at V came to 4 bases and at J to 7 bases, leaving 7 bases not matched to a gene.

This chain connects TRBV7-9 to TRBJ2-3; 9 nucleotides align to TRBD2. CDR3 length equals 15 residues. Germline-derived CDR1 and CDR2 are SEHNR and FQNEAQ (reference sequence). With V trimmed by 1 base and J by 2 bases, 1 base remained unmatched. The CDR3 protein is CASSLGGGVTDTQYF. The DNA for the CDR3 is TGTGCCAGCAGCTTAGGCGGGGGGGTCACAGATACGCAGTATTTT.

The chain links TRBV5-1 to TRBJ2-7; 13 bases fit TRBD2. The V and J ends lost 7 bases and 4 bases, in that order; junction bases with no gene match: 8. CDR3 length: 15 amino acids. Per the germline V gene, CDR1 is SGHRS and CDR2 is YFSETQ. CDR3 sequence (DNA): TGCGCCAGCTCACCCTCGACTAGCGGGGGGTACGAGCAGTACTTC. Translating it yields CASSPSTSGGYEQYF.

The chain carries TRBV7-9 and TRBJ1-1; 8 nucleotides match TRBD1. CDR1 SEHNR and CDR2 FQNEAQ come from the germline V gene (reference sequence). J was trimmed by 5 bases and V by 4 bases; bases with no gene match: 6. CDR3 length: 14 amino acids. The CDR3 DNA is TGTGCCAGCAGCTCCAGGGGGCTCGGGACTGAAGCTTTCTTT. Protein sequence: CASSSRGLGTEAFF.

The CDR3 reads CASSFGTSGGLGLYIQYF. The CDR3 DNA sequence: TGCGCCAGCAGCTTCGGGACTAGCGGGGGGCTGGGGTTATACATTCAGTACTTC. The chain employs TRBV5-1 and TRBJ2-4; 15 bases map to TRBD2. The V segment lost 2 bases and the J segment 8 bases; nucleotides outside the gene matches: 11. The V gene's germline CDR1 is SGHRS and CDR2 YFSETQ. The CDR3 spans 18 residues.

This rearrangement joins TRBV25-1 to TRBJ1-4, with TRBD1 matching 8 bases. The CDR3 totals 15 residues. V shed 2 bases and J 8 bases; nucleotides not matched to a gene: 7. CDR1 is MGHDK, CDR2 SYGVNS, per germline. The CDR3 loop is CASSEPSGQAEKLFF. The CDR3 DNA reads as TGTGCCAGCAGTGAACCCTCGGGACAGGCAGAAAAACTGTTTTTT.

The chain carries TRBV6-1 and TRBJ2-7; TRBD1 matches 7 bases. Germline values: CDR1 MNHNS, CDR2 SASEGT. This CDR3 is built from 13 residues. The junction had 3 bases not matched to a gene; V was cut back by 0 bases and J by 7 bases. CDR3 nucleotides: TGTGCCAGCAGTGAAGCGAACAGGGGTGAGCAGTACTTC. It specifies CASSEANRGEQYF.

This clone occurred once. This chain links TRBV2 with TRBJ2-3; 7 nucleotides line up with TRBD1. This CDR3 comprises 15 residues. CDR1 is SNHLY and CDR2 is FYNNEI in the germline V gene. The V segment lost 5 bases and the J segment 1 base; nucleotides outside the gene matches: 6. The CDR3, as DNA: TGTGCCAGCAGTATAACCGGGACAGGCACAGATACGCAGTATTTT. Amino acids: CASSITGTGTDTQYF.

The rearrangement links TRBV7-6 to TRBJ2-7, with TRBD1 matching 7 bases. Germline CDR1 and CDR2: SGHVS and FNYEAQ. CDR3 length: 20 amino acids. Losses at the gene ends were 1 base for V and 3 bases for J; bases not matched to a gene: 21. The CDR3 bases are TGTGCCAGCAGCTTAGGTACGATCTTCCGGACAGGTCAAAATCACTACGAGCAGTACTTC. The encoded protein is CASSLGTIFRTGQNHYEQYF. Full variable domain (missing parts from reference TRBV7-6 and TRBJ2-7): GAGVSQSPRYKVTKRGQDVALRCDPISGHVSLYWYRQALGQGPEFLTYFNYEAQQDKSGLPNDRFSAERPEGSISTLTIQRTEQRDSAMYRCASSLGTIFRTGQNHYEQYFGPGTRLTVT.

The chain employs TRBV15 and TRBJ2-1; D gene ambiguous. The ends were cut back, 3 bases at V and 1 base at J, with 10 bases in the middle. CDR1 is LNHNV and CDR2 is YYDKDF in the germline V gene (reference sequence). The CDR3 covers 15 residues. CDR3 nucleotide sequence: TGTGCCACCAGCAGTCAACACCGATCCTACAATGAGCAGTTCTTC. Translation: CATSSQHRSYNEQFF.

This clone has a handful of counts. The CDR3 sequence: CASSSLTGTVFLSTSYEQYF. The CDR3 DNA reads TGTGCCAGCAGCTCCCTAACCGGGACAGTTTTCTTATCGACGTCCTACGAGCAGTACTTC. J is TRBJ2-7 and V is TRBV27; TRBD1 aligns across 7 bases. V was clipped by 6 bases and J by 1 base; unmatched bases: 24. The germline V gene encodes CDR1 MNHEY and CDR2 SMNVEV (reference sequence). This CDR3 is built from 20 residues.

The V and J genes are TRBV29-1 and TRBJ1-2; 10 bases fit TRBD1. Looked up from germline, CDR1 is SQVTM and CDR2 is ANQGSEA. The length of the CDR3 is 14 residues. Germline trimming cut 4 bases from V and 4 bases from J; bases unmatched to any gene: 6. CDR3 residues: CSVVPGQGIYGYTF. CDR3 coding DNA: TGCAGCGTTGTCCCGGGACAGGGGATCTATGGCTACACCTTC.

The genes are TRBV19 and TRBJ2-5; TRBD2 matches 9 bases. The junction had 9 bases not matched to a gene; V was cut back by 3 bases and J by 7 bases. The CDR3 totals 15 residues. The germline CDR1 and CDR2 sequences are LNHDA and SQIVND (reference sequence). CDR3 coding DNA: TGTGCCAGTAGTATGAGCGGGGGGACTGAAGGGACCCAGTACTTC. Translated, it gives CASSMSGGTEGTQYF.

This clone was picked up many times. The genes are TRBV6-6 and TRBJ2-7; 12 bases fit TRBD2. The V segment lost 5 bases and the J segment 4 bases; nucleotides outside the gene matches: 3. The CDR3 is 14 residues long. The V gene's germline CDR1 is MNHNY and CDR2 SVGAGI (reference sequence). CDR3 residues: CASSRTSGDYEQYF. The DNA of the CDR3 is TGTGCCAGCAGTAGGACTAGCGGGGATTACGAGCAGTACTTC.

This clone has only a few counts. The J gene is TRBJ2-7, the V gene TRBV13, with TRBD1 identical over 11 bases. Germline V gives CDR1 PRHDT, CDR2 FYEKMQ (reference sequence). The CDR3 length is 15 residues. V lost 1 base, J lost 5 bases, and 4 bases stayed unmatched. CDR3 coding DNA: TGTGCCAGCAGCTTAGAAGGGACAGGGGGAGACGAGCAGTACTTC. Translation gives CASSLEGTGGDEQYF.

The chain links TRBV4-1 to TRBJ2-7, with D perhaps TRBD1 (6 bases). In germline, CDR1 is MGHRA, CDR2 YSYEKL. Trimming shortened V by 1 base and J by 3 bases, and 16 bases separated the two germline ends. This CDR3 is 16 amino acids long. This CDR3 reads CASSQGGGGRGYEQYF. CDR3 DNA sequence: TGCGCCAGCAGCCAAGGTGGGGGCGGTCGCGGCTACGAGCAGTACTTC.

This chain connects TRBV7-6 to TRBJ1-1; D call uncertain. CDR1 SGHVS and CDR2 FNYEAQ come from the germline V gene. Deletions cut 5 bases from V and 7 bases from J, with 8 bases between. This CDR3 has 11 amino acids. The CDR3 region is CASSRGLEAFF. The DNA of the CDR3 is TGTGCCAGCAGCAGAGGACTTGAAGCTTTCTTT.

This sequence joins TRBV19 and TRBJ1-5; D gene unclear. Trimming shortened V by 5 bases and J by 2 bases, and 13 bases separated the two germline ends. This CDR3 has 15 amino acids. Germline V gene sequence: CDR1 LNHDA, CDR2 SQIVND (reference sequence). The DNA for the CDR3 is TGTGCCAGTAGTCTCCCCCCCACAGGCAATCAGCCCCAGCATTTT. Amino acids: CASSLPPTGNQPQHF.